This T cell receptor beta chain is from a study of blood T cells in healthy people across ages. At the level of the study: About one barcoded beta molecule was captured per two T cells (by template switching). Study results and limitations: With naive T cell percentage, TCR beta diversity showed a strong correlation. Underestimates were what the diversity estimates from one million T cells were considered to be.

V shed 5 bases and J shed 5 bases, with 16 bases lying between them. The germline CDR1 and CDR2 sequences are LGHNA and YSLEER. The CDR3 contains 15 residues. Every donor gave approximately 10 milliliters of peripheral blood. This clonotype has more than one count but fewer than ten. Its specificity is unknown. Primers used in a second PCR of roughly 6 to 12 cycles were a sample-barcoded 5' primer and a J-beta primer mix. One entry per CDR3 protein, called by TCRdb with MiXCR from the 5' RACE reads. The top ten clones hold around 23% of a sample with some 1.8 million distinct CDR3 sequences, roughly two fifths of them seen once.

This chain links TRBV4-3 with TRBJ2-1; possibly TRBD1 for D (5 bases). The specimen sequenced was blood. The TCR sequence derives from a human donor in good health. The CDR3 DNA is TGCGCCAGCAGCATCAGGGTTACATCTAACAATGAGCAGTTCTTC. This codes for CASSIRVTSNNEQFF.